Sequencing of this T cell receptor beta chain was carried out in a study of OX40 agonist ivuxolimab in advanced cancers. TCRdb's copy holds only in-frame clones and misses some; the assay was immunoSEQ multiplex PCR. The repertoire includes about 110,000 clones, over 75% of them detected once, and approximately 0.48% sits in the top ten. This CDR3 has 14 amino acids. Trimming removed 10 bases from V and 4 bases from J, with 18 bases in between. CDR1 MDHEN and CDR2 SYDVKM come from the germline V gene. Here the sequenced sample was CD4+ or CD8+ T cells sorted from blood, taken in a trial of the OX40 agonist ivuxolimab. V usage is TRBV28 and J usage is TRBJ2-3; TRBD2 might be the D (6 bases). The sequence was obtained from an adult with an advanced solid tumor such as melanoma, head and neck, liver or kidney cancer. DNA for the CDR3: TGTGCCACTAGACGGGGAGGTTTGGCAGATACGCAGTATTTT. As protein: CATRRGGLADTQYF.